The clone carrying this TCR beta chain was recorded many times. What it binds is unknown. The sample comes from a study of T-cell reconstitution after alpha-beta-depleted transplantation in children. Trimming took 2 bases from V and 0 from J; bases not matched to a gene: 1. Germline V lookup: CDR1 MDHEN, CDR2 SYDVKM. This CDR3 region has 15 residues. Study-wide points: As was reported, about two months after transplant, alpha-beta T cells came from several hundred expanded graft clones. Fresh T-cell production supplied most of the T-cell counts and diversity seen one year after transplant. High day-60 TCRbeta diversity in some patients came from surviving recipient T cells and thymic progenitors.

Preparation of the TCRbeta library involved a method that used unique molecular identifiers. TCRdb independently ran MiXCR on the PCR reads; one entry per CDR3 protein. This table holds fewer than 700,000 distinct CDR3 sequences, over 10% found once. The chain carries TRBV28 and TRBJ2-1, with 7 bases that match TRBD2. The TCR was taken from a male patient younger than 18 who had a stem cell transplant for acute myeloid leukemia, so the T cells may come from the graft donor. The sample was PBMCs, mostly from graft donor cells, taken 360 days after TCRalphabeta/CD19-depleted stem cell transplant. Here the CDR3 DNA reads TGTGCCAGCAGTTTAGGGGACTACTCCTACAATGAGCAGTTCTTC. It translates to CASSLGDYSYNEQFF.